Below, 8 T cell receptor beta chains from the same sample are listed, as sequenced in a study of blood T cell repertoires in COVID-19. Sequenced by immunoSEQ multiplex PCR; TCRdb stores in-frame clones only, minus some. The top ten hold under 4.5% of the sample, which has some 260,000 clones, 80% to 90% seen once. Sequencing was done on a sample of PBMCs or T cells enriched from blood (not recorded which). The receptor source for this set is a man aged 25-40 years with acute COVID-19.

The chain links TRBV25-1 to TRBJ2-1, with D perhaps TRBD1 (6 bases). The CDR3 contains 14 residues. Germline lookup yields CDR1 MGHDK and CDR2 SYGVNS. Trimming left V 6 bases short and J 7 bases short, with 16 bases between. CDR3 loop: CASRETGIVNEQFF. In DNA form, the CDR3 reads TGTGCCAGCAGGGAAACAGGGATAGTGAATGAGCAGTTCTTC.

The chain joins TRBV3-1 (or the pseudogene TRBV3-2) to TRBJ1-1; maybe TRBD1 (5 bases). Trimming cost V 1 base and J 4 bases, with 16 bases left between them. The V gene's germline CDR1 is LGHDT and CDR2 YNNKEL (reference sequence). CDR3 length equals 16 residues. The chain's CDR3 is CASSQAQGVWVTEAFF. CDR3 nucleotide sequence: TGTGCCAGCAGCCAAGCTCAAGGGGTGTGGGTCACTGAAGCTTTCTTT.

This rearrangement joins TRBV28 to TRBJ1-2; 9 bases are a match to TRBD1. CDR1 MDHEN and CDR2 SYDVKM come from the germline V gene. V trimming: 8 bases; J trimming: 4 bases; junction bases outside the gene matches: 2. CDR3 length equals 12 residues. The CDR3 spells CASLGQGYGYTF. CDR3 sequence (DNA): TGTGCCAGCCTGGGACAGGGCTATGGCTACACCTTC.

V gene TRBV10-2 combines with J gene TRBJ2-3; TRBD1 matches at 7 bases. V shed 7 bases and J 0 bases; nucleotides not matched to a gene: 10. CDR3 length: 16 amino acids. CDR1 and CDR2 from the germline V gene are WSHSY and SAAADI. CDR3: CASISRTGRSTDTQYF. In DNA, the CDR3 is TGCGCCAGCATTAGCCGGACAGGCCGGAGCACAGATACGCAGTATTTT.

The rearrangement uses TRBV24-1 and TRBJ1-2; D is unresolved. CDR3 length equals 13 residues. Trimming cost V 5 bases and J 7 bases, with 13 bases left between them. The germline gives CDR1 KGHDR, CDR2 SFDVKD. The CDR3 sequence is CATSGWAEGGYTF. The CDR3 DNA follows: TGTGCCACCAGTGGTTGGGCAGAGGGTGGCTACACCTTC.

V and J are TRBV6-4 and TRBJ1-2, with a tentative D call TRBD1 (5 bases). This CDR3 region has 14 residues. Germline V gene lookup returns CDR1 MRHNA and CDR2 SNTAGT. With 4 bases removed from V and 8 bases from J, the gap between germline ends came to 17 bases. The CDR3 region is CASSALGGAEGYTF. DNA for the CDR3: TGTGCCAGCAGTGCCCTAGGAGGGGCGGAAGGCTACACCTTC.

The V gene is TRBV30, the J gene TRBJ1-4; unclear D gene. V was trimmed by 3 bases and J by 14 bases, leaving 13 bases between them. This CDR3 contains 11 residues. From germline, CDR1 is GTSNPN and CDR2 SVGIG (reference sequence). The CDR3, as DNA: TGTGCCTGGAGAACGGAGACTTACCTGTTTTTT. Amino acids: CAWRTETYLFF.

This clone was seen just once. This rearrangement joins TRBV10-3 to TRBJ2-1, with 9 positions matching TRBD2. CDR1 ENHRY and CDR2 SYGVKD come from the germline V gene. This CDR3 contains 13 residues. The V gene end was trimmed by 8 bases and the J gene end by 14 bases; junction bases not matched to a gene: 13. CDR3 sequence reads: CAIGGSGTSMEFF. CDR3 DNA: TGTGCCATCGGGGGGTCCGGGACTAGCATGGAGTTCTTC.